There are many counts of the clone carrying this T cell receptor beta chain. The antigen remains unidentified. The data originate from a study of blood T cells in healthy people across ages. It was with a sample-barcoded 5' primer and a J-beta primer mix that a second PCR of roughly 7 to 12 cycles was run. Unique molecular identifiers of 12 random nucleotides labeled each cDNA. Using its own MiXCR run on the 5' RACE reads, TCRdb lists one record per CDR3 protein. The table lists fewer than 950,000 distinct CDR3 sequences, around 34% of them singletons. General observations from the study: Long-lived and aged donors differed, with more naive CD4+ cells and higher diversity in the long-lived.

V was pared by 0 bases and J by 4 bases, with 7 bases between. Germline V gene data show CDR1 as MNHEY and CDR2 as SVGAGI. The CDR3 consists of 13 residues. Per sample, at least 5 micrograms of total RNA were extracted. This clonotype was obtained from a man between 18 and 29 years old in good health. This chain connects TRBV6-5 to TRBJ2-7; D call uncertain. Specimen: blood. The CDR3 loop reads CASSYSPPYEQYF. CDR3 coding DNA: TGTGCCAGCAGTTACTCTCCGCCGTACGAGCAGTACTTC.